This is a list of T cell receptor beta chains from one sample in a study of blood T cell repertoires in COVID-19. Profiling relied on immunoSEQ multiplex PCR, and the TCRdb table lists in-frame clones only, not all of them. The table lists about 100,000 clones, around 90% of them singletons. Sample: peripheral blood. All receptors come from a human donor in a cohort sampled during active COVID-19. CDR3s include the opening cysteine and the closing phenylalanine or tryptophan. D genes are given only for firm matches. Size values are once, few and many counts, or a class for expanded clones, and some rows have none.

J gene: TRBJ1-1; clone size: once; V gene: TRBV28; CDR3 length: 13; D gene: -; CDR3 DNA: TGTGCCAGCAGTCAGGTGGGGCAGATTGAAGCTTTCTTT; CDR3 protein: CASSQVGQIEAFF
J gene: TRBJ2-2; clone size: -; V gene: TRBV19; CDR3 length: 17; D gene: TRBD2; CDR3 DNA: TGTGCCAGTCGGCCGTTAGGGGGACTAGTGGACACCGGGGAGCTGTTTTTT; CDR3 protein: CASRPLGGLVDTGELFF
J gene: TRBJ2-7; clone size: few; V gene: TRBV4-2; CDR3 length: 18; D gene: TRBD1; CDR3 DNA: TGTGCCAGCAGCCAAGGACCATCGACAGGGGACCGTGCCTACGAGCAGTACTTC; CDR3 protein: CASSQGPSTGDRAYEQYF
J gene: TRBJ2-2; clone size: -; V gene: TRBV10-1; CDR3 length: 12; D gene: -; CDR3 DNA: TGCGCCAGCAGTCAACCAGCCGGGGAGCTGTTTTTT; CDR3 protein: CASSQPAGELFF
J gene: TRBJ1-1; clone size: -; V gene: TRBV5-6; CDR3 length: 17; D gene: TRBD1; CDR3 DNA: TGTGCCAGCAGCTTACCGGGACAGGGGGCGGAGAACACTGAAGCTTTCTTT; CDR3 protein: CASSLPGQGAENTEAFF
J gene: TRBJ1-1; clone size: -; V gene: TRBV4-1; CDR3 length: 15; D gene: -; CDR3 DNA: TGCGCCAGCAGCCAAGTAGGCGGCAGGGTGACTGAAGCTTTCTTT; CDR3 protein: CASSQVGGRVTEAFF
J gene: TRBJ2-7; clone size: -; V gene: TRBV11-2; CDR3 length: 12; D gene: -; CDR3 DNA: TGTGCCAGCAGCTCCCAGGCGTACGAGCAGTACTTC; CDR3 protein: CASSSQAYEQYF
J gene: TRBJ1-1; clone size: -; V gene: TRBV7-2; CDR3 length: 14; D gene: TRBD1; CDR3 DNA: TGTGCCAGCAGCCTTCACGACAGGGGGCTCGGAGCTTTCTTT; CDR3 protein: CASSLHDRGLGAFF
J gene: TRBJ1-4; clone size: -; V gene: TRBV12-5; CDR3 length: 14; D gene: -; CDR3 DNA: TGTGCTAGTGGTTTGGTGCCGGGGGATGAAAAACTGTTTTTT; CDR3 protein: CASGLVPGDEKLFF
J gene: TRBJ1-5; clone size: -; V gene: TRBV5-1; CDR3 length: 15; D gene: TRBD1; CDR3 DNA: TGCGCCAGCAGCTGGACAGGGTCGGCGGGTCAGCCCCAGCATTTT; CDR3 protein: CASSWTGSAGQPQHF
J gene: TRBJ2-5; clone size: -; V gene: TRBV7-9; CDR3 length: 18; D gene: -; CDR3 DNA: TGTGCCAGCAGCGGAGAGGGTGGCGGCGGGATGGGTAAAGAGACCCAGTACTTC; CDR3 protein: CASSGEGGGGMGKETQYF
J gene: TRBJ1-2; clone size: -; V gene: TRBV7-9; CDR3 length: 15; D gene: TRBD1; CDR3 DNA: TGTGCCAGCAGCTTCGGGACAGGGGATGGCTATGGCTACACCTTC; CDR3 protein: CASSFGTGDGYGYTF
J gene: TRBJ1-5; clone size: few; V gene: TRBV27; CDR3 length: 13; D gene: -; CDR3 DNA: TGTGCCAGCAGTTTATGGGCCCTTCAGCCCCAGCATTTT; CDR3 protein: CASSLWALQPQHF
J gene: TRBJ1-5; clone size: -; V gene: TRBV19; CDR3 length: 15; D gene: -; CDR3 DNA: TGTGCCAGTAGGTGGGCAGATTATAGCAATCAGCCCCAGCATTTT; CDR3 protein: CASRWADYSNQPQHF
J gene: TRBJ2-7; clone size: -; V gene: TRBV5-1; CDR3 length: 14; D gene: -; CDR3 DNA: TGCGCCAGCAGCTTATCAGGGACATCCGACGAGCAGTACTTC; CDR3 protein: CASSLSGTSDEQYF
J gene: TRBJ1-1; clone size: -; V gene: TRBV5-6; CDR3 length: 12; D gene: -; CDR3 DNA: TGTGCCAGCAGCCTCCTCAGGGCTGAAGCTTTCTTT; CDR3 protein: CASSLLRAEAFF
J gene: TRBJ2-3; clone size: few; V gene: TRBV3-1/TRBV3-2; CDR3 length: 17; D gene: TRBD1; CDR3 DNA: TGTGCCAGCAGCCAAGGGGACAGGGGATCGAACACAGATACGCAGTATTTT; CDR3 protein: CASSQGDRGSNTDTQYF
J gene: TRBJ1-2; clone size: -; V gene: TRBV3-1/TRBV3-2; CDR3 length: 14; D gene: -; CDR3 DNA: TGTGCCAGCAGCCAATTCTCCGGGACACCATTCTACACCTTC; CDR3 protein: CASSQFSGTPFYTF
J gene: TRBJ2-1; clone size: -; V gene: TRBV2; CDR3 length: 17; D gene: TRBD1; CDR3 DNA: TGTGCCAGCCTAGGGACAGGGGGCGACCGGATCTACAATGAGCAGTTCTTC; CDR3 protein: CASLGTGGDRIYNEQFF
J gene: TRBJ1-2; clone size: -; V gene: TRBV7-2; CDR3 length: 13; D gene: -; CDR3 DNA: TGTGCCAGCAGCTCAGGTGTGCTGTATGGCTACACCTTC; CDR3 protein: CASSSGVLYGYTF
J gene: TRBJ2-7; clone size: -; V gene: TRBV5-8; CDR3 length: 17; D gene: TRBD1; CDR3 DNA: TGTGCCAGCAGCTTGGCATTGGGGACAGGGGTCCCCTACGAGCAGTACTTC; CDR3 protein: CASSLALGTGVPYEQYF
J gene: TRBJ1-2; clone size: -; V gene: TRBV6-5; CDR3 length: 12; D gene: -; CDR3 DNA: TGTGCCAGCAGTAGAGAGGGCCATGGCTACACCTTC; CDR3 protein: CASSREGHGYTF
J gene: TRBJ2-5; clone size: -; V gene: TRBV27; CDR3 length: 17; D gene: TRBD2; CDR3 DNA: TGTGCCAGCAGTTTATTAAAGAACGGACTAGCGGAAGAGACCCAGTACTTC; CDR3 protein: CASSLLKNGLAEETQYF
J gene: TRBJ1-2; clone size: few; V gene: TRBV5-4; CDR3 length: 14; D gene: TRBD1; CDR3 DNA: TGTGCCAGCAGACCTCAGGGGGGAAACTATGGCTACACCTTC; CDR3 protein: CASRPQGGNYGYTF
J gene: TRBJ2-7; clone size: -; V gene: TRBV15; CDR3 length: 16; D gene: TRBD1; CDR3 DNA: TGTGCCACCAGCAGAAGCAGGGGGAGTCGGTCCTACGAGCAGTACTTC; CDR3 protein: CATSRSRGSRSYEQYF
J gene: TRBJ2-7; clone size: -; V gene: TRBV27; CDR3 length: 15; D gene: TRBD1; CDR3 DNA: TGTGCCAGCAGTCCAGGGGGTACGAAATCCTACGAGCAGTACTTC; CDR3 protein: CASSPGGTKSYEQYF
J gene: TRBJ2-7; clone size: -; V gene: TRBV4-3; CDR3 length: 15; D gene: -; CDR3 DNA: TGCGCCAGCAGCCAAGAAGGGGCGGGACCCTACGAGCAGTACTTC; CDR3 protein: CASSQEGAGPYEQYF
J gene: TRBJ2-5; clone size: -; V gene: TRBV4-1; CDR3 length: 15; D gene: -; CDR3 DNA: TGCGCCAGCAGCCAAGGGGCAGGGGTAAGGGAGACCCAGTACTTC; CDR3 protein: CASSQGAGVRETQYF
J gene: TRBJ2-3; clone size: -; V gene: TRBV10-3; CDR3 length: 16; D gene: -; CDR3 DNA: TGTGCCATCAGTGAGAGCACGGTCCGTGCCCCAGATACGCAGTATTTT; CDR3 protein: CAISESTVRAPDTQYF
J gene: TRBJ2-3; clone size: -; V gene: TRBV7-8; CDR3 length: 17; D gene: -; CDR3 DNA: TGTGCCAGCAGCCCCGAACCCCTTAGCCGGAGCACAGATACGCAGTATTTT; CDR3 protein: CASSPEPLSRSTDTQYF